The rows below give T cell receptor beta chains drawn from one sample of a study of cytomegalovirus exposure and HLA in healthy donors. The repertoire was sequenced with immunoSEQ multiplex PCR; TCRdb's copy has only in-frame clones and lacks some. The data show around 220,000 clones, with roughly 83% seen just once and over 11% held by the top ten. Sequenced: PBMCs. These receptors were obtained from a woman in her twenties or thirties in good health and CMV-seropositive. CDR3s include the opening cysteine and the closing phenylalanine or tryptophan. D genes are given only for firm matches. The listing skips clone size in some rows; elsewhere it reads once, few, many or a size class.

d_call,clone_size,v_call,cdr3_length,j_call,cdr3_aa,cdr3_nt
NA,NA,TRBV5-6,13,TRBJ2-7,CASSLGLGYEQYF,TGTGCCAGCAGCTTGGGGCTGGGCTACGAGCAGTACTTC
TRBD1,once,TRBV2,15,TRBJ2-5,CASRRGTGGEETQYF,TGTGCCAGCAGGAGGGGGACAGGGGGCGAAGAGACCCAGTACTTC
TRBD2,NA,TRBV6-5,16,TRBJ2-7,CASSLGLAGASYEQYF,TGTGCCAGCAGTTTGGGACTAGCGGGAGCATCTTACGAGCAGTACTTC
NA,NA,TRBV29-1,14,TRBJ1-2,CSVEERSQNYGYTF,TGCAGCGTTGAAGAAAGAAGCCAGAACTATGGCTACACCTTC
TRBD1,NA,TRBV6-4,14,TRBJ2-3,CASSDSQGADTQYF,TGTGCCAGCAGTGACTCGCAGGGGGCAGATACGCAGTATTTT
NA,NA,TRBV2,16,TRBJ2-4,CASSDTIRDDKNIQYF,TGTGCCAGCAGTGATACCATCCGGGACGATAAAAACATTCAGTACTTC
NA,NA,TRBV29-1,18,TRBJ2-6,CSVLHVGRRVSGANVLTF,TGCAGCGTCCTGCACGTGGGACGGCGTGTATCTGGGGCCAACGTCCTGACTTTC
NA,NA,TRBV6-1,14,TRBJ2-7,CASNPRQRTYEQYF,TGTGCCAGCAACCCCCGGCAGAGGACCTACGAGCAGTACTTC
TRBD1,few,TRBV7-2,16,TRBJ1-2,CASSPVVDRVSYGYTF,TGTGCCAGCAGCCCCGTGGTGGACAGGGTATCCTATGGCTACACCTTC
NA,NA,TRBV9,14,TRBJ1-1,CASSGPSFGTEAFF,TGTGCCAGCAGCGGCCCTTCGTTCGGGACTGAAGCTTTCTTT
NA,NA,TRBV13,15,TRBJ1-1,CASSLTGGRDTEAFF,TGTGCCAGCAGCTTGACGGGAGGGCGGGACACTGAAGCTTTCTTT
NA,NA,TRBV5-6,15,TRBJ1-4,CASSFEPGPYEKLFF,TGTGCCAGCAGCTTTGAGCCGGGACCGTATGAAAAACTGTTTTTT
NA,NA,TRBV4-1,14,TRBJ1-2,CASSQSSWQYGYTF,TGCGCCAGCAGCCAAAGTTCTTGGCAGTATGGCTACACCTTC
NA,NA,TRBV30,14,TRBJ1-4,CAWRGATGDEKLFF,TGTGCCTGGAGAGGGGCTACAGGAGATGAAAAACTGTTTTTT
TRBD1,NA,TRBV6-5,14,TRBJ2-7,CASSYNRGSHEQYF,TGTGCCAGCAGTTATAACAGGGGTTCGCACGAGCAGTACTTC
NA,NA,TRBV27,14,TRBJ1-1,CASSLTRLNTEAFF,TGTGCCAGCAGTTTAACCAGGTTGAACACTGAAGCTTTCTTT
NA,NA,TRBV18,15,TRBJ2-7,CASSPPPGSTYEQYF,TGTGCCAGCTCACCACCTCCGGGTTCGACCTACGAGCAGTACTTC
NA,NA,TRBV30,15,TRBJ2-7,CAWSDGGSRGYEQYF,TGTGCCTGGAGTGACGGGGGCAGTAGGGGCTACGAGCAGTACTTC
NA,NA,TRBV13,16,TRBJ2-1,CASKLAELGSYNEQFF,TGTGCCAGCAAGTTAGCGGAGCTAGGCTCCTACAATGAGCAGTTCTTC
NA,NA,TRBV5-1,16,TRBJ1-2,CASSLGSSFYDSGYTF,TGCGCCAGCAGCTTGGGGTCCAGTTTCTACGACAGTGGCTACACCTTC
TRBD1,many,TRBV30,15,TRBJ2-2,CAWSEQGADTGELFF,TGTGCCTGGAGTGAGCAGGGGGCGGACACCGGGGAGCTGTTTTTT
TRBD2,many,TRBV10-3,13,TRBJ2-7,CAITQGLAGDPYF,TGTGCCATCACCCAGGGACTAGCGGGAGACCCGTACTTC
TRBD2,NA,TRBV4-2,15,TRBJ2-7,CASSHTSGSVHEQYF,TGTGCCAGCAGTCATACTAGCGGGAGCGTCCACGAGCAGTACTTC
TRBD1,NA,TRBV7-2,17,TRBJ2-7,CASSLVSYGQGAGEQYF,TGTGCCAGCAGCTTAGTCTCATACGGGCAGGGGGCAGGCGAGCAGTACTTC
NA,NA,TRBV11-2,12,TRBJ2-7,CASSLTIREQYF,TGTGCCAGCAGCCTTACGATCAGGGAGCAGTACTTC
NA,once,TRBV9,13,TRBJ1-1,CASTDMLNTEAFF,TGTGCCAGCACCGACATGCTGAACACTGAAGCTTTCTTT
NA,NA,TRBV11-2,14,TRBJ1-5,CASSLGGGNQPQHF,TGTGCCAGCAGCTTAGGAGGTGGGAATCAGCCCCAGCATTTT
NA,NA,TRBV7-9,14,TRBJ2-5,CASKAGGQQETQYF,TGTGCCAGCAAGGCCGGGGGACAACAAGAGACCCAGTACTTC
NA,NA,TRBV18,14,TRBJ2-7,CASSSPGEEHEQYF,TGTGCCAGCTCATCCCCGGGGGAGGAGCACGAGCAGTACTTC
NA,NA,TRBV15,15,TRBJ2-1,CATSREGQLQSEQFF,TGTGCCACCAGCAGAGAAGGACAACTTCAGAGTGAGCAGTTCTTC
NA,once,TRBV7-2,16,TRBJ1-1,CASSLALGSGADEAFF,TGTGCCAGCAGCTTAGCCTTGGGGTCGGGGGCTGATGAAGCTTTCTTT
NA,once,TRBV2,13,TRBJ2-1,CASSELQGNEQFF,TGTGCCAGCAGTGAACTCCAGGGCAATGAGCAGTTCTTC
TRBD1,NA,TRBV25-1,15,TRBJ1-1,CASSDGPRGDTEAFF,TGTGCCAGCAGTGATGGCCCCAGGGGGGACACTGAAGCTTTCTTT
NA,NA,TRBV11-2,16,TRBJ2-2,CASSTYSPSDTGELFF,TGTGCCAGCAGCACCTATTCCCCCTCGGACACCGGGGAGCTGTTTTTT
TRBD1,many,TRBV5-1,16,TRBJ2-3,CASSLPTGGTEDTQYF,TGCGCCAGCAGCCTCCCGACAGGGGGCACGGAGGATACGCAGTATTTT
NA,few,TRBV10-2,12,TRBJ2-5,CASSEDQETQYF,TGCGCCAGCAGTGAGGATCAAGAGACCCAGTACTTC
NA,NA,TRBV5-4,17,TRBJ2-3,CASSGPGQTSSTDTQYF,TGTGCCAGCAGCGGACCGGGACAAACGTCTAGCACAGATACGCAGTATTTT
NA,NA,TRBV4-1,13,TRBJ2-5,CASSQAWESPQYF,TGCGCCAGCAGCCAAGCGTGGGAGAGTCCCCAGTACTTC
TRBD1,NA,TRBV18,16,TRBJ2-7,CASSPPTGTGNYEQYF,TGTGCCAGCTCACCACCCACCGGGACAGGGAATTACGAGCAGTACTTC
NA,NA,TRBV5-6,13,TRBJ1-1,CASSLSGHTEAFF,TGTGCCAGCAGCTTGAGCGGGCACACTGAAGCTTTCTTT
NA,NA,TRBV15,15,TRBJ2-3,CATSSEGRSTDTQYF,TGTGCCACCAGCAGTGAGGGACGGAGCACAGATACGCAGTATTTT
NA,NA,TRBV11-2,18,TRBJ2-1,CASRRVGKTSVQGSEQFF,TGTGCCAGCAGACGGGTGGGCAAAACCTCCGTCCAGGGCTCTGAGCAGTTCTTC
NA,NA,TRBV7-9,13,TRBJ1-3,CASSPYSGNTIYF,TGTGCCAGCAGCCCATACTCTGGAAACACCATATATTTT
NA,NA,TRBV7-9,17,TRBJ1-3,CASSLVVTMNSGNTIYF,TGTGCCAGCAGCCTAGTTGTTACTATGAACTCTGGAAACACCATATATTTT
NA,NA,TRBV5-6,12,TRBJ1-2,CASSFRDAGYTF,TGTGCCAGCAGCTTTCGGGACGCTGGCTACACCTTC